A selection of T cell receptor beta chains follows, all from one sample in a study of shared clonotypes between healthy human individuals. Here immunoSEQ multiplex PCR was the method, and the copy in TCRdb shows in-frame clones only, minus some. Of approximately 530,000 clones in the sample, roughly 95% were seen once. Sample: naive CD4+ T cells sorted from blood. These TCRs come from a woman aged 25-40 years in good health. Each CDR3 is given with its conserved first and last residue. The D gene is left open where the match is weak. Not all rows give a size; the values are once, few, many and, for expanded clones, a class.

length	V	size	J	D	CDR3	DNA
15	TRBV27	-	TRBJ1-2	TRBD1	CASSYGQGFAYGYTF	TGTGCCAGCAGTTATGGACAGGGTTTTGCCTATGGCTACACCTTC
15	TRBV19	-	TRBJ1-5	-	CASSWPTGGNQPQHF	TGTGCCAGTAGTTGGCCCACCGGGGGCAATCAGCCCCAGCATTTT
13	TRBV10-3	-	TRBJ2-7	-	CAISGRGRDEQYF	TGTGCCATCAGTGGTAGGGGACGGGACGAGCAGTACTTC
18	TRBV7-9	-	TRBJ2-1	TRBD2	CASSLVGGRAAFNNEQFF	TGTGCCAGCAGCTTAGTCGGCGGGAGGGCCGCCTTTAACAATGAGCAGTTCTTC
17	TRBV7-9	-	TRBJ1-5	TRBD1	CASSLSTGAMGNQPQHF	TGTGCCAGCAGCTTATCCACAGGGGCCATGGGCAATCAGCCCCAGCATTTT
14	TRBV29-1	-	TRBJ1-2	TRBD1	CSVEGPGTGVGYTF	TGCAGCGTTGAAGGGCCAGGGACAGGGGTTGGCTACACCTTC
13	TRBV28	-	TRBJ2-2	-	CASSFGNTGELFF	TGTGCCAGCAGTTTTGGGAACACCGGGGAGCTGTTTTTT
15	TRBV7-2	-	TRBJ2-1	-	CASSLASRLPNEQFF	TGTGCCAGCAGCTTAGCCAGCCGACTACCAAATGAGCAGTTCTTC
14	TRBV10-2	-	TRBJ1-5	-	CASSDGGKDQPQHF	TGCGCCAGCAGTGACGGAGGGAAGGACCAGCCCCAGCATTTT
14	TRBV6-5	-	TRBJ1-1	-	CASSARVRGTEAFF	TGTGCCAGCAGTGCCAGGGTAAGGGGAACTGAAGCTTTCTTT
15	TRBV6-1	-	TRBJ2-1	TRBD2	CASSEWEGPGPEQFF	TGTGCCAGCAGTGAATGGGAGGGTCCAGGTCCTGAGCAGTTCTTC
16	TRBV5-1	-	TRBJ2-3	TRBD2	CASSLTSVPSTDTQYF	TGCGCCAGCAGCCTAACTAGCGTACCTAGCACAGATACGCAGTATTTT
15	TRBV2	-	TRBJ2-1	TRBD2	CASSEGGRDYNEQFF	TGTGCCAGCAGTGAAGGCGGGAGGGACTACAATGAGCAGTTCTTC
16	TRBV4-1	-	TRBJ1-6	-	CASSPSESSYNSPLHF	TGCGCCAGCAGCCCGTCCGAGAGCTCCTATAATTCACCCCTCCACTTT
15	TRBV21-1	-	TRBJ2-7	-	CASSPEAGESYEQYF	TGTGCCAGCAGCCCCGAGGCAGGCGAGTCCTACGAGCAGTACTTC
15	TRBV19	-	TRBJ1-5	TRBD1	CASRNRDRYNQPQHF	TGTGCCAGTAGAAACCGGGACAGATACAATCAGCCCCAGCATTTT
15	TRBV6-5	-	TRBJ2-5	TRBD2	CASSYPGLAGGTQYF	TGTGCCAGCAGTTACCCGGGACTAGCGGGAGGGACCCAGTACTTC
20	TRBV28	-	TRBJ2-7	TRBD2	CASSGTTGSWTSGDSYEQYF	TGTGCCAGCAGTGGAACCACAGGGAGTTGGACTAGCGGTGACTCCTACGAGCAGTACTTC
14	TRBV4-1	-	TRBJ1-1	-	CASSHPREGPEAFF	TGCGCCAGCAGCCACCCCAGGGAGGGGCCTGAAGCTTTCTTT
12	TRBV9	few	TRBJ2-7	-	CASSVAEGKQYF	TGTGCCAGCAGCGTAGCTGAGGGCAAGCAGTACTTC
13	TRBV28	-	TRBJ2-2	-	CASIESGPGELFF	TGTGCCAGCATCGAATCGGGTCCCGGGGAGCTGTTTTTT
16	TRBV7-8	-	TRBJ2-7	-	CASSLAGTPAAYEQYF	TGTGCCAGCAGCTTAGCCGGGACCCCGGCGGCCTACGAGCAGTACTTC
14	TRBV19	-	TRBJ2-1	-	CASSRDLPRNEQFF	TGTGCCAGTAGTCGGGACTTGCCCCGCAATGAGCAGTTCTTC
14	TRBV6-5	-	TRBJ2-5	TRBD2	CASKFGTSGETQYF	TGTGCCAGCAAATTCGGGACTAGCGGAGAGACCCAGTACTTC
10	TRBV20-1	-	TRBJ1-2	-	CSTSGDGYTF	TGCAGTACTAGTGGTGATGGCTACACCTTC
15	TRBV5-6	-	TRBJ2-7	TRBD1	CASSLRTGVDYEQYF	TGTGCCAGCAGCTTACGGACAGGGGTTGACTACGAGCAGTACTTC
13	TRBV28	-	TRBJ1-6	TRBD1	CASSWDRGSPLHF	TGTGCCAGCAGTTGGGACAGGGGTTCACCCCTCCACTTT
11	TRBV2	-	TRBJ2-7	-	CASRATGRPYF	TGTGCCAGCAGGGCAACAGGGAGACCGTACTTC
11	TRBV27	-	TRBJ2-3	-	CASSRWDTQYF	TGTGCCAGCAGCCGATGGGATACGCAGTATTTT
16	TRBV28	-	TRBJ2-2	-	CASSLQPAGNTGELFF	TGTGCCAGCAGTTTGCAACCAGCGGGTAACACCGGGGAGCTGTTTTTT
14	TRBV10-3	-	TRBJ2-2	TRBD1	CAISATGLTGELFF	TGTGCCATCAGTGCGACAGGGCTCACCGGGGAGCTGTTTTTT
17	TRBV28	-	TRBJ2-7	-	CASSPISQGGKGYEQYF	TGTGCCAGCAGTCCCATATCCCAGGGGGGGAAGGGGTACGAGCAGTACTTC
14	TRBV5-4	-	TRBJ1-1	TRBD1	CASSVGQGNTEAFF	TGTGCCAGCAGCGTGGGACAGGGGAACACTGAAGCTTTCTTT
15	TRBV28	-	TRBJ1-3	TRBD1	CASSEDRGSGNTIYF	TGTGCCAGCAGTGAGGACAGGGGATCCGGAAACACCATATATTTT
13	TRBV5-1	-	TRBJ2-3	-	CASTTTGRDTQYF	TGCGCCAGCACGACGACGGGACGGGATACGCAGTATTTT
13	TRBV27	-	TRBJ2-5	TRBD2	CASRGLGGETQYF	TGTGCCAGCAGGGGACTAGGCGGGGAGACCCAGTACTTC
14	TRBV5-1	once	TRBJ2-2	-	CASSSGNAAGELFF	TGCGCCAGCAGCTCCGGGAACGCCGCCGGGGAGCTGTTTTTT
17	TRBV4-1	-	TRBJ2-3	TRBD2	CASSQAGLAGGTDTQYF	TGCGCCAGCAGCCAAGCCGGACTAGCGGGAGGAACAGATACGCAGTATTTT
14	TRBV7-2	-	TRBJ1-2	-	CASRSQVQVDGYTF	TGTGCCAGCAGATCTCAGGTTCAAGTAGATGGCTACACCTTC
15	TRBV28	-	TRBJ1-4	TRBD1	CASSSGTGGAEKLFF	TGTGCCAGCAGTTCCGGGACAGGGGGCGCTGAAAAACTGTTTTTT
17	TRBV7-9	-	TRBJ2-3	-	CASSLDLLGAGTDTQYF	TGTGCCAGCAGCTTAGACCTTTTGGGGGCAGGCACAGATACGCAGTATTTT
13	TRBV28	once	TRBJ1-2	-	CASSLSQIYGYTF	TGTGCCAGCAGTTTATCCCAGATCTATGGCTACACCTTC
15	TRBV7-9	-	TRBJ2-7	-	CASSFQGTVSYEQYF	TGTGCCAGCAGCTTCCAAGGGACGGTTTCCTACGAGCAGTACTTC
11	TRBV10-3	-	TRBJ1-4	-	CAISNDEKLFF	TGTGCCATCAGTAATGATGAAAAACTGTTTTTT
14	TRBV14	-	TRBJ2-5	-	CASSQDLAAQTQYF	TGTGCCAGCAGCCAAGATCTGGCAGCGCAGACCCAGTACTTC
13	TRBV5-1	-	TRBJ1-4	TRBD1	CASRQGQNEKLFF	TGCGCCAGCAGACAGGGGCAGAATGAAAAACTGTTTTTT
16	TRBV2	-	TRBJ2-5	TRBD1	CASSGQGVLFVETQYF	TGTGCCAGCAGTGGACAGGGGGTATTATTCGTGGAGACCCAGTACTTC
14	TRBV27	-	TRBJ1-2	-	CASSLWGSNYGYTF	TGTGCCAGCAGTTTATGGGGAAGTAACTATGGCTACACCTTC
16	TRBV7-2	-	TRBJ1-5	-	CASSTDGIYSNQPQHF	TGTGCCAGCAGCACGGACGGAATATATAGCAATCAGCCCCAGCATTTT
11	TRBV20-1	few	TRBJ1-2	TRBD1	CSARDRGHYTF	TGCAGTGCTAGAGACAGGGGGCATTACACCTTC
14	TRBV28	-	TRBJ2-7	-	CASSFVSNFYEQYF	TGTGCCAGCAGTTTTGTCTCCAACTTCTACGAGCAGTACTTC
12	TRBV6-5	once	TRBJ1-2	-	CASRTDSYGYTF	TGTGCCAGCAGAACCGACAGCTATGGCTACACCTTC
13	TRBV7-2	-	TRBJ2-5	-	CASSLSSRETQYF	TGTGCCAGCAGCTTGTCTAGCCGGGAGACCCAGTACTTC
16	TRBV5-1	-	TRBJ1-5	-	CASSLDPLNGNQPQHF	TGCGCCAGCAGCTTGGACCCCTTGAATGGCAATCAGCCCCAGCATTTT
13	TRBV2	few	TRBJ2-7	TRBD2	CASNEGTSDEQYF	TGTGCCAGCAACGAAGGGACTAGCGACGAGCAGTACTTC
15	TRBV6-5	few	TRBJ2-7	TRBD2	CASSYAREGFYEQYF	TGTGCCAGCAGTTACGCCCGGGAGGGTTTCTACGAGCAGTACTTC
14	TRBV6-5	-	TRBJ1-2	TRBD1	CASSLGQSIYGYTF	TGTGCCAGCAGTTTGGGACAGTCAATCTATGGCTACACCTTC